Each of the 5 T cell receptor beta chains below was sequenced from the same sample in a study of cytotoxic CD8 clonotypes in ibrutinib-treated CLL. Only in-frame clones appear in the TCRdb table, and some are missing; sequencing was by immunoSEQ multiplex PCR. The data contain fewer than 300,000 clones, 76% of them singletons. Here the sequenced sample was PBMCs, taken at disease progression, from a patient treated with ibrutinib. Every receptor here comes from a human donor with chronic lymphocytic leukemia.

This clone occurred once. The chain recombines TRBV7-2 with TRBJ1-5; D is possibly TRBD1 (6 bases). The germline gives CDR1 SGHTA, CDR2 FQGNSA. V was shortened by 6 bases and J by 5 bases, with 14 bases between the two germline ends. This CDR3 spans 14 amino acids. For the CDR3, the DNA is TGTGCCAGCAGAGACGCAGGGGCCTATCAGCCCCAGCATTTT. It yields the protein CASRDAGAYQPQHF.

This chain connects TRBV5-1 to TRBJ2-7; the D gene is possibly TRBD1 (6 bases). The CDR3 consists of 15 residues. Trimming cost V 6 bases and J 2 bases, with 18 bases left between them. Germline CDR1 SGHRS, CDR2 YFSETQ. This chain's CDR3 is CASKDLQGDTYEQYF. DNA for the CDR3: TGCGCCAGCAAAGACCTACAGGGTGACACCTACGAGCAGTACTTC.

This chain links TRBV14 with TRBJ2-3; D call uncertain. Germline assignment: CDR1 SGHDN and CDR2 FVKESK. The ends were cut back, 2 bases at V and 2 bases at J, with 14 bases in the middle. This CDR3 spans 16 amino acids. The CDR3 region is CASSQLSRALTDTQYF. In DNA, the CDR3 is TGTGCCAGCAGCCAACTATCTCGGGCCCTCACAGATACGCAGTATTTT.

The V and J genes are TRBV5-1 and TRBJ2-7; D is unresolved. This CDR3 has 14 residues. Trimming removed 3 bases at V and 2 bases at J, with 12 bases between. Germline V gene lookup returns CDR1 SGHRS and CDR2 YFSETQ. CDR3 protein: CASSSRPVPYEQYF. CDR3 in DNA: TGCGCCAGCAGCTCCAGACCTGTCCCCTACGAGCAGTACTTC. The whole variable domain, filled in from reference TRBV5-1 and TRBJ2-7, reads KAGVTQTPRYLIKTRGQQVTLSCSPISGHRSVSWYQQTPGQGLQFLFEYFSETQRNKGNFPGRFSGRQFSNSRSEMNVSTLELGDSALYLCASSSRPVPYEQYFGPGTRLTVT.

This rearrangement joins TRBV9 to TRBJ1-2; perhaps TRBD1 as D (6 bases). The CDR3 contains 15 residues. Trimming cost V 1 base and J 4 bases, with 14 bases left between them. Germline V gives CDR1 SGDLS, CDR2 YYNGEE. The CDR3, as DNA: TGTGCCAGCAGCGTACCCCCGACAGGCGTCTATGGCTACACCTTC. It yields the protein CASSVPPTGVYGYTF.